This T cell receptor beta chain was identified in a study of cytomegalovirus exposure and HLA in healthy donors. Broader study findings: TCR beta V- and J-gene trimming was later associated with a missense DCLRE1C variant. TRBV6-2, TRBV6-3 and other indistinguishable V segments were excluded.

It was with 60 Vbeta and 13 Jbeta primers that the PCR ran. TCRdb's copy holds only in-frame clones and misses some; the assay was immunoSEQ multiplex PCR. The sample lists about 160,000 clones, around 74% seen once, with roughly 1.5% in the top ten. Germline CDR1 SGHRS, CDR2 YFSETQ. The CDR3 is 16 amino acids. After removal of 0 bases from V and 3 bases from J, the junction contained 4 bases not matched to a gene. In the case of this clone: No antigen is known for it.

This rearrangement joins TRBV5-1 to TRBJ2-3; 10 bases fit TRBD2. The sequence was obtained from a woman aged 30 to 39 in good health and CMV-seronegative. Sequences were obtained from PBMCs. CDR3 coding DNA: TGCGCCAGCAGCTTGGCTAGCGGGAGTAGGACAGATACGCAGTATTTT. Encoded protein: CASSLASGSRTDTQYF.